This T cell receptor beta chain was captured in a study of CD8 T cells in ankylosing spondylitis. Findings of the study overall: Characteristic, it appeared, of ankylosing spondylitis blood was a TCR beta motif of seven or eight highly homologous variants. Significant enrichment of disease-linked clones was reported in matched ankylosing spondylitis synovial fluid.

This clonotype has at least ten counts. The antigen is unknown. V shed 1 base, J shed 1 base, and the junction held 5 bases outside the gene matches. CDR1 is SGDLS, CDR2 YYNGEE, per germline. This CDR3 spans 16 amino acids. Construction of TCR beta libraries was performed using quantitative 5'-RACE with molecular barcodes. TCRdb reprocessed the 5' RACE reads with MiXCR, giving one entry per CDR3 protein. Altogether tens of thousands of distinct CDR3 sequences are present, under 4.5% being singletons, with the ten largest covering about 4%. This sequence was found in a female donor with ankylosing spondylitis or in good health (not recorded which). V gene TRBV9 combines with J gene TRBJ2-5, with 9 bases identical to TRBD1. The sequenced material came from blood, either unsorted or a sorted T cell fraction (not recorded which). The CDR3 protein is CASSVTTGGLQETQYF. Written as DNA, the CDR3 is TGTGCCAGCAGCGTAACCACAGGGGGCCTCCAAGAGACCCAGTACTTC. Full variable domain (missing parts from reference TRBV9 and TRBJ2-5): DSGVTQTPKHLITATGQRVTLRCSPRSGDLSVYWYQQSLDQGLQFLIQYYNGEERAKGNILERFSAQQFPDLHSELNLSSLELGDSALYFCASSVTTGGLQETQYFGPGTRLLVL.